This TCR beta chain emerged from a study of blood T cell repertoires in COVID-19 (dated by TCRdb to between 2020 and 2021). With regard to the full study: The collaborator samples originated in the United States, Italy and Spain and spanned the acute and convalescent phases of COVID-19. The material from the prospective study consisted of cDNA or gDNA derived from T cells, B-cell-depleted T cells, or PBMCs. Subjects who had been exposed to COVID-19, were actively infected with it, or had recovered from it provided the deeply sampled blood TCRbeta repertoires that made up the dataset. The repertoires were made available in a free public database intended to serve as a resource for research on the immune response to SARS-CoV-2. The samples were drawn from two sources: the first 160 participants of the ongoing ImmuneRACE study, and over 950 subjects contributed by 6 global collaborators. Sample metadata almost always included a de-identified subject ID, COVID-19 status, age in years and sex. Where available, HLA class I and class II types were obtained from metadata supplied by the sample provider rather than from assay-based typing.

Participants in the prospective study were aged about 18 to 95 years, lived in about two dozen United States geographic areas, and enrolled through a virtual design. In the prospective study, participants were assigned to cohorts based on the clinical history participants reported in a screening survey and a study questionnaire. For ImmuneRACE Cohort 3, a participant was defined as recovered based on two consecutive negative NP/OP PCR tests, clearance by a healthcare professional, or resolution of symptoms. In the prospective study, whole blood, serum and a nasopharyngeal or oropharyngeal swab were collected from each participant by mobile phlebotomists. Additional blood draws and questionnaires over an approximately two-month period could optionally be provided by prospective study participants. Before DNA extraction, prospective study blood samples were shipped either frozen or at room temperature.

TCRbeta CDR3 regions were amplified from genomic DNA using the immunoSEQ Assay, a bias-controlled multiplex PCR. The paper's data handling went like this. Nucleated cell counts per sample were estimated from amplification of reference gene primers within the assay. Sequence reads were collapsed and filtered to measure the absolute abundance of every unique TCRbeta CDR3 rearrangement. For each sample, productive Simpson clonality was calculated by taking the square root of Simpson's diversity index across productive rearrangements. The table comes from immuneACCESS by way of TCRdb, which keeps in-frame sequences with V and J called. Part of the clones is missing from these tables; in studies checked, under half for an unresolved V gene and the rest for unknown reasons. V and J calls and clone size come straight from that table; D and trimming were deduced from the DNA. This sample is represented by hundreds of thousands of clones; approximately 90% of them were singletons. Approximately 1.7% of the sample goes to the ten largest clones.

Broad study findings and their caveats: How much clinical and demographic metadata was included differed by source and by participant, and the metadata was provided uncurated.

V has 0 bases trimmed and J has 6 bases trimmed; junction bases matching no gene number 9. The CDR3 holds 16 amino acids from the cysteine to the phenylalanine. Kept here is only the CDR3 DNA, which spans 48 bases and is read in frame from base 1. The germline V gene encodes CDR1 SQVTM and CDR2 ANQGSEA. As concerns this clone: Which antigen it targets is not known. No much larger clonotype is one base removed from it; base qualities were not supplied.

Sequences were obtained from PBMCs or T cells enriched from blood (not recorded which). This chain joins TRBV29-1 to TRBJ1-2; 11 bases in the junction line up with TRBD1. This TCR derives from a man aged 35-49 years who had recovered from COVID-19. The DNA reads as follows: TGCAGCGTTGAAGACCGGGACAGGGGGTTTGTAAATGGCTACACCTTC. Its protein product is CSVEDRDRGFVNGYTF.